This entry concerns a single TCR beta chain. The sample comes from a study of blood T cell repertoires in COVID-19. The overall study: Samples taken during acute and convalescent COVID-19 were collected in the United States, Italy and Spain.

CDR3 length: 14 residues. Germline-derived CDR1 and CDR2 are SGHTA and FQGTGA. Trimming left V 1 base short and J 8 bases short, with 12 bases between. Original processing methods: Estimation of nucleated cell counts was performed using reference gene primer amplification. The protocol was immunoSEQ multiplex PCR, while the TCRdb copy is restricted to in-frame clones and leaves out a portion. V and J calls plus clone size are reproduced from that table; the DNA served to infer D and trimming. Among about 280,000 clones listed, roughly 89% were seen once. This rearrangement joins TRBV7-3 to TRBJ2-1, with D perhaps matching TRBD2 (5 bases). The material sequenced was peripheral blood. The sequence derives from a woman under 40 with active or convalescent COVID-19. CDR3 amino acids: CASSLRAGNDEQFF. CDR3 DNA: TGTGCCAGCAGCTTAAGAGCCGGGAACGATGAGCAGTTCTTC.